Following are 7 T cell receptor beta chains from one sample sequenced in a study of T cell repertoires in cytomegalovirus infection. These receptors have no identified antigens. TCRdb re-called the reads with MiXCR, one entry per CDR3 protein. The data show roughly 990,000 distinct CDR3 sequences, around 30% seen once. The source material was cultured CD8+ T cells from PBMCs, sampled from culture after CMV antigen stimulation. The receptors derive from a human donor in good health (CMV status not recorded). Some clones in this sample may be carry-over from other donors' samples.

The genes are TRBV4-1 and TRBJ1-2; 8 bases match TRBD1. Germline CDR1 MGHRA, CDR2 YSYEKL. The CDR3 contains 16 residues. Losses at the gene ends were 0 bases for V and 5 bases for J; bases not matched to a gene: 8. CDR3: CASSQEGTGGAYGYTF. The CDR3 DNA reads TGCGCCAGCAGCCAAGAGGGGACAGGAGGGGCTTATGGCTACACCTTC.

The gene calls are TRBV11-2 and TRBJ2-5, with D tentatively TRBD2 (5 bases). V gave up 8 bases and J gave up 5 bases, with 9 bases separating them. CDR3 size: 11 residues. The germline CDR1 and CDR2 sequences are SGHAT and FQNNGV. CDR3 region: CASLRGETQYF. The CDR3, as DNA: TGTGCCAGCCTTCGCGGGGAGACCCAGTACTTC. Variable domain in full (rest from reference TRBV11-2 and TRBJ2-5): EAGVAQSPRYKIIEKRQSVAFWCNPISGHATLYWYQQILGQGPKLLIQFQNNGVVDDSQLPKDRFSAERLKGVDSTLKIQPAKLEDSAVYLCASLRGETQYFGPGTRLLVL.

The V call is TRBV12-5, the J call TRBJ1-2, with D uncertain. V was trimmed by 4 bases and J by 13 bases, leaving 25 bases between them. CDR3 length: 15 residues. CDR1 and CDR2 from the germline V gene are LGHNT and FRNRAP. The DNA for the CDR3 is TGTGCTAGTGGTTCGTTATACGAGGACGGAACAACGGCCACCTTC. Amino acids: CASGSLYEDGTTATF.

This clonotype appeared a few times. The chain couples TRBV24-1 to TRBJ1-2; 7 bases are shared with TRBD1. Germline V gene data show CDR1 as KGHDR and CDR2 as SFDVKD. Trimming removed 3 bases from V and 1 base from J; junction bases left unmatched: 4. This CDR3 contains 15 residues. The DNA for the CDR3 is TGTGCCACCAGTGATGAGGGACAGAGTAACTATGGCTACACCTTC. It yields the protein CATSDEGQSNYGYTF.

This clonotype showed up many times. The gene calls are TRBV5-4 and TRBJ2-1; D possibly corresponds to TRBD2 (6 bases). Trimming left V 5 bases short and J 0 bases short, with 12 bases between. Germline values: CDR1 SGHNT, CDR2 YYREEE (reference sequence). This CDR3 is built from 15 residues. The DNA of the CDR3 is TGTGCCAGCAGTACCACCGGGGGCTCCTACAATGAGCAGTTCTTC. This encodes CASSTTGGSYNEQFF.

This clonotype showed up just a few times. The rearrangement links TRBV12-5 to TRBJ2-7; 9 bases match TRBD1. The CDR3 spans 14 residues. The V segment lost 6 bases and the J segment 1 base; nucleotides outside the gene matches: 4. Germline CDR1 and CDR2: LGHNT and FRNRAP. In DNA, the CDR3 is TGTGCTAGTGGCTATGGGACAGGGTCCTACGAGCAGTACTTC. Translating gives CASGYGTGSYEQYF.

This chain joins TRBV7-6 and TRBJ2-7, with D tentatively TRBD1 or TRBD2 (5 bases each). CDR3 length equals 14 residues. Trimming stripped 5 bases from V and 5 bases from J, with 16 bases between. CDR1 and CDR2 (germline): SGHVS, FNYEAQ. In nucleotides, the CDR3 is TGTGCCAGCAGCACCCGGGACGGTTCCAACGAGCAGTACGTC. Translation gives CASSTRDGSNEQYV.